The clone carrying this T cell receptor beta chain was recorded only once. Using immunoSEQ multiplex PCR, the repertoire was profiled, and TCRdb retains in-frame clones only, with some absent. The sample lists some 760,000 clones, approximately 83% seen once, with roughly 0.01% in the top ten. Germline loops: CDR1 SGHTS, CDR2 YDEGEE. This CDR3 comprises 18 residues. The germline V and J ends were trimmed by 4 bases and 0 bases, with 17 bases remaining between them. These data are taken from a study of shared T cell receptors in the human thymus. The sample was also linked to a second study, of human thymus T cells. This second study notes: Corrective heart surgery yielded resections, and these provided the thymus tissue.

The sample was thymocytes. The rearrangement joins TRBV5-8 to TRBJ1-6; tentative D call: TRBD1 (5 bases). The clonotype comes from a girl under three years old with a congenital heart defect. The CDR3 protein is CASSGRDFQSSYNSPLHF. The CDR3 bases are TGTGCCAGCAGCGGCCGGGACTTCCAGAGCTCCTATAATTCACCCCTCCACTTT. Based on the CDR3 plus reference TRBV5-8 and TRBJ1-6, the full variable domain is EAGVTQSPTHLIKTRGQQATLRCSPISGHTSVYWYQQALGLGLQFLLWYDEGEERNRGNFPPRFSGRQFPNYSSELNVNALELEDSALYLCASSGRDFQSSYNSPLHFGNGTRLTVT.